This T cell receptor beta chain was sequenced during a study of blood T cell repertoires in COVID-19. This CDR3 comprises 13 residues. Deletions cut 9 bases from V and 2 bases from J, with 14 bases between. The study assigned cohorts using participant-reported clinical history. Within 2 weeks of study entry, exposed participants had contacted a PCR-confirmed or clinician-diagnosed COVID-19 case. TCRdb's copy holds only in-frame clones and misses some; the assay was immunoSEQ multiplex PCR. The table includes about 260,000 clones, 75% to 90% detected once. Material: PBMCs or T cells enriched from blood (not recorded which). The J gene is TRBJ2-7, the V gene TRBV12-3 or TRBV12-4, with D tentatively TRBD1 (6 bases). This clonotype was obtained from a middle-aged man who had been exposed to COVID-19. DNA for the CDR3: TGTGCCAGTCTCCGGGACACCACCTACGAGCAGTACTTC. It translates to CASLRDTTYEQYF.